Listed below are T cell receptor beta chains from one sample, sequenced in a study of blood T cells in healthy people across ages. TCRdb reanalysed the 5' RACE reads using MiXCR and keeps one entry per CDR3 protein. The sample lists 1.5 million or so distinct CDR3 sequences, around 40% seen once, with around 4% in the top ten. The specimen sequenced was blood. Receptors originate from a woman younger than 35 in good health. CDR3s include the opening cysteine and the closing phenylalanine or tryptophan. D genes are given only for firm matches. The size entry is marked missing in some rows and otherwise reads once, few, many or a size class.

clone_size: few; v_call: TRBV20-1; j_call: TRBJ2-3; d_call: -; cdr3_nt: TGCAGTGCTGGTGACTACTCTAGCACAGATACGCAGTATTTT; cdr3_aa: CSAGDYSSTDTQYF
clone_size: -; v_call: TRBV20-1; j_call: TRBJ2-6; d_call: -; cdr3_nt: TGCAGTGCTACCCTCTCTGGGGCCAACGTCCTGACTTTC; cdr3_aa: CSATLSGANVLTF
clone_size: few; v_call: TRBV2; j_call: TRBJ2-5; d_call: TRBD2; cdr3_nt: TGTGCCAGCAGAGCCAACATATGGCGGGGGGCGGAGACCCAGTACTTC; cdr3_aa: CASRANIWRGAETQYF
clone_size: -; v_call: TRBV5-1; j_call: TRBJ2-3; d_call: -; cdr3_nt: TGCGCCAGCAGCCTTACCCCAGCGGGTGGCACAGATACGCAGTATTTT; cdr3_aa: CASSLTPAGGTDTQYF
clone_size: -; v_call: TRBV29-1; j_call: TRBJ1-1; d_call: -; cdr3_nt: TGCAGCGTGAGAGGGACGGTCACTGAAGCTTTCTTT; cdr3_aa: CSVRGTVTEAFF
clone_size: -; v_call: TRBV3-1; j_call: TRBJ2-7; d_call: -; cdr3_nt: TGTGCCAGCAGCCAAGAGCCTTACAATGAGCAGTACTTC; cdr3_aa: CASSQEPYNEQYF
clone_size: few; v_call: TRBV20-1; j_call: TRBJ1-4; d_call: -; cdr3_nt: TGCAGTGCTAGAGACAGGGTAGGCCGTGAAAAACTGTTTTTT; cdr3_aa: CSARDRVGREKLFF
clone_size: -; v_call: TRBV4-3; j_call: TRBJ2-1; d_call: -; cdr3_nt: TGCGCCAGCAGCGTAGACGGTCGTCGGCAGTTCTTC; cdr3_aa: CASSVDGRRQFF
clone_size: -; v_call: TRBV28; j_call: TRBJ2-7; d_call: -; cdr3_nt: TGTGCCAGTGGGGACGTGCAGGCCTACGAGCAGTACTTC; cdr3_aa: CASGDVQAYEQYF
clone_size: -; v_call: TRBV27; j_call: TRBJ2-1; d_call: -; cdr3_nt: TGTGCCAGCGGACACATCTCCTACAATGAGCAGTTCTTC; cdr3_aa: CASGHISYNEQFF
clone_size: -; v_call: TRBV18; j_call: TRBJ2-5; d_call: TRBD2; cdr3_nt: TGTGCCAGCTCACCACCGGGACTAGGGAAGACCCAGTACTTC; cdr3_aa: CASSPPGLGKTQYF
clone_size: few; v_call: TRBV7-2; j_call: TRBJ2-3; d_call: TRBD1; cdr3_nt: TGTGCCAGCAGTTCCCAGAGGACAGGGGGTTCCGGGATCGCAGATACGCAGTATTTT; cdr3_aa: CASSSQRTGGSGIADTQYF
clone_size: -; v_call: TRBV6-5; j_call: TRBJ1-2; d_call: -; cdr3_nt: TGTGCCAGCAGTTACGGCAGCCCGAACTATGGCTACACCTTC; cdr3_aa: CASSYGSPNYGYTF
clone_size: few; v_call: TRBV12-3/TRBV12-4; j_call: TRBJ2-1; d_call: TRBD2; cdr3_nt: TGTGCCAGCAGTTTTCAGTCAGCGGGGGGGCCGAGTGAGCAGTTCTTC; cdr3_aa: CASSFQSAGGPSEQFF
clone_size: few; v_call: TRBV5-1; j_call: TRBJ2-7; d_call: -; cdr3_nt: TGCGCCAGCAGCTTGGAAGTCCACTACGAGCAGTACTTC; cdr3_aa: CASSLEVHYEQYF
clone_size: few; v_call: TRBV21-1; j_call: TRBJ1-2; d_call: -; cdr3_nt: TGTGCCAGCACTCCTAACCCCAAAGGGGGAGTTGGCTACACCTTC; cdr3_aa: CASTPNPKGGVGYTF
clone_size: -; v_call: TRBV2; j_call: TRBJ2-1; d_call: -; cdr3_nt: TGTGCCAGCAGTACAACACAGATTACGGGGGCACGATCCTACAATGAGCAGTTCTTC; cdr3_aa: CASSTTQITGARSYNEQFF
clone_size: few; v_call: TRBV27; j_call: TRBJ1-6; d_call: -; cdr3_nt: TGTGCCAGCAGTTTTTATAATTCACCCCTCCACTTT; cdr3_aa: CASSFYNSPLHF
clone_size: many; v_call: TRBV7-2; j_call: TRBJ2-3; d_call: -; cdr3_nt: TGTGCCAGCAGCTTAGAGCAGGGAAGCACAGATACGCAGTATTTT; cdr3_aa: CASSLEQGSTDTQYF
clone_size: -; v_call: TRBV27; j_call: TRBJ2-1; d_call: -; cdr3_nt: TGTGCCAGCAGTTCCGGGGGCAGGGGTGTTTACAATGAGCAGTTCTTC; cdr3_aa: CASSSGGRGVYNEQFF
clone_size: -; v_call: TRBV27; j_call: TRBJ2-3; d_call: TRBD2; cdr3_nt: TGTGCCAGCAGTTCGCAGACTAGCGGGAGAGATACGCAGTATTTT; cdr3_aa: CASSSQTSGRDTQYF
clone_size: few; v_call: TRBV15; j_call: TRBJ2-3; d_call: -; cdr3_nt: TGTGCCACCAGCTCGGGGGGCTTCACAGATACGCAGTATTTT; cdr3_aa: CATSSGGFTDTQYF
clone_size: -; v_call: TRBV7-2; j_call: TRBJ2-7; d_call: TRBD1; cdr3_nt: TGTGCCAGCAGCGTCAACACCTGGACAGGCGAGCAGTACTTC; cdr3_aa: CASSVNTWTGEQYF
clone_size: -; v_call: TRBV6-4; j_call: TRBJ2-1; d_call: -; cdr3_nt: TGTGCCAGCAGTGACCAGCGGAGCTCCTACAATGAGCAGTTCTTC; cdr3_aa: CASSDQRSSYNEQFF
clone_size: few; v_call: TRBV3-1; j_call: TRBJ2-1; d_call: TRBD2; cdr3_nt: TGTGCCAGCAGCCAAGCGGGACTAGTAACTGAGCAGTTCTTC; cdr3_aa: CASSQAGLVTEQFF
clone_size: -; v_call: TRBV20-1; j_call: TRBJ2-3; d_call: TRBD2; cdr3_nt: TGCAGTGCGGCGCCTAGACTAGCGGAGGGGCACACAGATACGCAGTATTTT; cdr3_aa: CSAAPRLAEGHTDTQYF
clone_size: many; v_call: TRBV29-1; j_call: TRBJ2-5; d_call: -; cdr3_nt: TGCAGCGCTAAGACCGTCGGAGAGACCCAGTACTTC; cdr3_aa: CSAKTVGETQYF
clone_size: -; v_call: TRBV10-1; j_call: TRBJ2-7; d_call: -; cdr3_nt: TGCGCCAGCAGTGAGAGGACTAAGGAGGGGTACGAGCAGTACTTC; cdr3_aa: CASSERTKEGYEQYF
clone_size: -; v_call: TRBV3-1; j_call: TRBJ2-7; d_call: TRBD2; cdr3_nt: TGTGCCAGCAGCCTTGGGACTAGCGGGGGTTCCTACAATGAGCAGTACTTC; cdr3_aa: CASSLGTSGGSYNEQYF
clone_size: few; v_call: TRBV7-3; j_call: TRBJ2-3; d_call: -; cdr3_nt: TGTGCCACCTCTCCCGGCTCCACAGATACGCAGTATTTT; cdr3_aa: CATSPGSTDTQYF
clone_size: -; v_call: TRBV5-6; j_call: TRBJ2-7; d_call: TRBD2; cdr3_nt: TGTGCCAGCAGCTTGTCTTCTAGCGGCACCTACAATGAGCAGTACTTC; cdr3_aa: CASSLSSSGTYNEQYF
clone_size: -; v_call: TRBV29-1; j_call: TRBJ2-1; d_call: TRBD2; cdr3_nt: TGCAGCGTTGAGGGGGGACTAGCGGGGGGATCCTACAATGAGCAGTTCTTC; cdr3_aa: CSVEGGLAGGSYNEQFF
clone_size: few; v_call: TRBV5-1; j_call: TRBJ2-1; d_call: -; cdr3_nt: TGCGCCAGCAGCTTGGAGGGCCCCGGAGCCTCCTACAATGAGCAGTTCTTC; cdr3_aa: CASSLEGPGASYNEQFF
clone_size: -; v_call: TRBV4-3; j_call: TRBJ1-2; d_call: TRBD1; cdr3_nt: TGCGCCAGCAGCCCCGCACAGGGGAACTATGGCTACACCTTC; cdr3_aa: CASSPAQGNYGYTF
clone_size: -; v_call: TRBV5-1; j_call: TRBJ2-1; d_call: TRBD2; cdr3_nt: TGCGCCAGCAGCTTGATTCTAGCGGGAGGATATAATGAGCAGTTCTTC; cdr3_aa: CASSLILAGGYNEQFF
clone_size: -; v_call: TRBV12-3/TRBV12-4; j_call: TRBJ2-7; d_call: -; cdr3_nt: TGTGCCAGCAGTTCGAGGCAGATTCAGTACTTC; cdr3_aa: CASSSRQIQYF
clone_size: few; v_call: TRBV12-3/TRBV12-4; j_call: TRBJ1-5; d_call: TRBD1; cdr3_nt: TGTGCCAGCAGTTCCACGGACAGGGGCAGGCAGCCCCAGCATTTT; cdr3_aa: CASSSTDRGRQPQHF
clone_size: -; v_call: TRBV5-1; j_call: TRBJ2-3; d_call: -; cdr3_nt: TGCGCCAGCAGCTTGGAACAAGGCCCTACGACAGATACGCAGTATTTT; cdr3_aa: CASSLEQGPTTDTQYF
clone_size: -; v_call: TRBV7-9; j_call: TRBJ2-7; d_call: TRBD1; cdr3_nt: TGTGCCAGCAGCCACGGGACAGGTATTAGGGACGAGCAGTACTTC; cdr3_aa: CASSHGTGIRDEQYF
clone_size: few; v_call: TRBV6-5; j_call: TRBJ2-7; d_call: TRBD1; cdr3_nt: TGTGCCAGCAGGGATGGACAGGGAAATTACTACGAGCAGTACTTC; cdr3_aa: CASRDGQGNYYEQYF
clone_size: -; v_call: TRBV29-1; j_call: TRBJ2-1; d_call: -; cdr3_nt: TGCAGCGCCGTCACAGAACGGGTCTACAATGAGCAGTTCTTC; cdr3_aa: CSAVTERVYNEQFF
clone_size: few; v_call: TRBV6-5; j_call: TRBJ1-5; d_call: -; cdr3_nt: TGTGCCAGCTCAGGGCGAAGCAATCAGCCCCAGCATTTT; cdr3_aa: CASSGRSNQPQHF
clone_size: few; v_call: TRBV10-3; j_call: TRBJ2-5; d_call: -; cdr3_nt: TGTGCCATCAGTGAGTCGGACCAACCTGGCCAAGAGACCCAGTACTTC; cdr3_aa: CAISESDQPGQETQYF
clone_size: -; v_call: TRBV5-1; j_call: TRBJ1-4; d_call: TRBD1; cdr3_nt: TGCGCCAGCAGCTTGGGACAGGGGGCGGCTAATGAAAAACTGTTTTTT; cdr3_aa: CASSLGQGAANEKLFF
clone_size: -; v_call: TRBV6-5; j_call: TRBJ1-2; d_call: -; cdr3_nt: TGTGCCAGCAGTTACTCGAGAAGGTCTGACTACACCTTC; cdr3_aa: CASSYSRRSDYTF
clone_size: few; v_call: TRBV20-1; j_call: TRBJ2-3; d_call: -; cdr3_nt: TGCAGTGCTAGAGATCCTGGGAAGACGGATACGCAGTATTTT; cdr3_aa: CSARDPGKTDTQYF
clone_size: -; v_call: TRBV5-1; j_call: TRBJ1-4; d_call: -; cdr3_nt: TGCGCCAGCAGCTTGACCTGGACATCGCCTAATGAAAAACTGTTTTTT; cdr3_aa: CASSLTWTSPNEKLFF
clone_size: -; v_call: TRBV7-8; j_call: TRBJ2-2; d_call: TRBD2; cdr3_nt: TGTGCCAGCAGCTTAACTAGCGGGGGCGCCGGGGAGCTGTTTTTT; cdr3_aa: CASSLTSGGAGELFF
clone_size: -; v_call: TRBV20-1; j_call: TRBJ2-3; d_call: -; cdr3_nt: TGCAGTGCTAGAGATCCGGGACACGGGACAGATACGCAGTATTTT; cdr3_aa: CSARDPGHGTDTQYF
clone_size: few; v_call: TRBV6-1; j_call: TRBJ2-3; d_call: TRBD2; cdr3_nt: TGTGCCAGCAGCCCACTGGGGACTAGCGGTAGCACAGATACGCAGTATTTT; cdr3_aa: CASSPLGTSGSTDTQYF
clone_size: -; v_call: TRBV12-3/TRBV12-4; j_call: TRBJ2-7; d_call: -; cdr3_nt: TGTGCCAGCAGGTCGGATAGGCGGAATGAGCAGTACTTC; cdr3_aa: CASRSDRRNEQYF
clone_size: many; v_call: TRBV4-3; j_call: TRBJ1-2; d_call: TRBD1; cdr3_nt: TGCGCCAGCAGCCAAGGTTCCGGGACAGGGGGCTATGGCTACACCTTC; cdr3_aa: CASSQGSGTGGYGYTF
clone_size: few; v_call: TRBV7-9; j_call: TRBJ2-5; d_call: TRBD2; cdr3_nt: TGTGCCAGCAGCCTAACTAGCGGGTTAGAGACCCAGTACTTC; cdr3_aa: CASSLTSGLETQYF